This T cell receptor beta chain was found in a study of cytomegalovirus exposure and HLA in healthy donors. Germline assignment: CDR1 MGHRA and CDR2 YSYEKL. The CDR3 runs to 16 residues. V lost 2 bases and J lost 5; bases outside the gene matches: 5. A multiplex PCR was run with 60 Vbeta primers and 13 Jbeta primers. Measured with immunoSEQ multiplex PCR; TCRdb has only the in-frame clones, and not every one. The profile shows 100,000 to 150,000 clones, 75% to 80% of them singletons. This TCR was sampled from a woman aged 35 to 49 in good health and CMV-seronegative. What was sequenced was PBMCs. This chain joins TRBV4-1 and TRBJ2-3; TRBD1 matches at 12 bases. This CDR3 is CASSQPGTGGVDTQYF. The DNA for the CDR3 is TGCGCCAGCAGCCAACCCGGGACAGGGGGCGTAGATACGCAGTATTTT.